These T cell receptor beta chains were read from a single sample in a study of vaccination effects on CD4 cells after COVID-19. Only in-frame clones appear in the TCRdb table, and some are missing; sequencing was by immunoSEQ multiplex PCR. The sample yields fewer than 30,000 clones, about four fifths seen once. Their target antigens are unknown. The material sequenced was CD4+ T cells from PBMCs cultured with HCoV-NL63 spike peptides, taken after COVID-19 vaccination. These receptors originate from a human donor who received a COVID-19 vaccine. Some clones in this sample may be carry-over from other donors' samples. CDR3s include the opening cysteine and the closing phenylalanine or tryptophan. Fields, in order: CDR3 protein, CDR3 DNA, clone size, CDR3 length, J gene, V gene, D gene. D genes are given only for firm matches. Clone size is shown for a subset of rows, as once, few, many or a class of expanded clone.

cdr3_aa: CASSPALFNEQFF; cdr3_nt: TGCGCCAGCAGCCCCGCTCTATTCAATGAGCAGTTCTTC; clone_size: NA; cdr3_length: 13; j_call: TRBJ2-1; v_call: TRBV5-1; d_call: NA
cdr3_aa: CASSSGIYGYTF; cdr3_nt: TGTGCCAGCAGCTCCGGAATCTATGGCTACACCTTC; clone_size: few; cdr3_length: 12; j_call: TRBJ1-2; v_call: TRBV11-2; d_call: NA
cdr3_aa: CASSRDKSSYNEQFF; cdr3_nt: TGCGCCAGCAGCCGGGACAAGAGCTCCTACAATGAGCAGTTCTTC; clone_size: NA; cdr3_length: 15; j_call: TRBJ2-1; v_call: TRBV5-1; d_call: NA
cdr3_aa: CAGGRGLSNQPQHF; cdr3_nt: TGTGCCGGCGGAAGGGGCCTTAGCAATCAGCCCCAGCATTTT; clone_size: NA; cdr3_length: 14; j_call: TRBJ1-5; v_call: TRBV6-5; d_call: NA
cdr3_aa: CASSYGGHTGELFF; cdr3_nt: TGTGCCAGCAGTTACGGGGGGCACACCGGGGAGCTGTTTTTT; clone_size: few; cdr3_length: 14; j_call: TRBJ2-2; v_call: TRBV6-5; d_call: NA
cdr3_aa: CSGVQGAGNTIYF; cdr3_nt: TGCAGCGGCGTACAGGGGGCTGGAAACACCATATATTTT; clone_size: NA; cdr3_length: 13; j_call: TRBJ1-3; v_call: TRBV29-1; d_call: TRBD1
cdr3_aa: CASSPYSTAGGTEAFF; cdr3_nt: TGTGCCAGCTCACCATACTCAACGGCAGGGGGCACTGAAGCTTTCTTT; clone_size: NA; cdr3_length: 16; j_call: TRBJ1-1; v_call: TRBV18; d_call: TRBD1
cdr3_aa: CASSPYRDGGTEAFF; cdr3_nt: TGTGCCAGCAGTCCCTACAGGGATGGAGGCACTGAAGCTTTCTTT; clone_size: NA; cdr3_length: 15; j_call: TRBJ1-1; v_call: TRBV27; d_call: NA
cdr3_aa: CASSSPLGEELFF; cdr3_nt: TGTGCCAGCAGCTCCCCCCTCGGAGAGGAGCTGTTTTTT; clone_size: NA; cdr3_length: 13; j_call: TRBJ2-2; v_call: TRBV11-3; d_call: NA
cdr3_aa: CASSRNGAQETQYF; cdr3_nt: TGCGCCAGCAGCCGGAACGGGGCCCAAGAGACCCAGTACTTC; clone_size: NA; cdr3_length: 14; j_call: TRBJ2-5; v_call: TRBV5-1; d_call: NA
cdr3_aa: CASNPQGIGTSDEQYF; cdr3_nt: TGTGCCAGCAACCCGCAGGGAATCGGGACAAGCGACGAGCAGTACTTC; clone_size: NA; cdr3_length: 16; j_call: TRBJ2-7; v_call: TRBV2; d_call: NA
cdr3_aa: CASSLAGGVPQETQYF; cdr3_nt: TGCGCCAGCAGCTTGGCCGGGGGGGTTCCTCAAGAGACCCAGTACTTC; clone_size: NA; cdr3_length: 16; j_call: TRBJ2-5; v_call: TRBV5-1; d_call: TRBD2
cdr3_aa: CASSTGRSETQYF; cdr3_nt: TGTGCCAGCAGCACGGGACGCTCAGAGACCCAGTACTTC; clone_size: NA; cdr3_length: 13; j_call: TRBJ2-5; v_call: TRBV7-2; d_call: NA
cdr3_aa: CASTSRALFSYNSPLHF; cdr3_nt: TGTGCCAGCACCTCCCGGGCTCTGTTCTCCTATAATTCACCCCTCCACTTT; clone_size: NA; cdr3_length: 17; j_call: TRBJ1-6; v_call: TRBV7-9; d_call: NA
cdr3_aa: CASSLSVGVDTEAFF; cdr3_nt: TGTGCCAGCAGCTTAAGTGTCGGGGTGGACACTGAAGCTTTCTTT; clone_size: NA; cdr3_length: 15; j_call: TRBJ1-1; v_call: TRBV7-3; d_call: NA
cdr3_aa: CASSLGGTTNEKLFF; cdr3_nt: TGTGCCAGCAGCTTGGGAGGTACAACTAATGAAAAACTGTTTTTT; clone_size: NA; cdr3_length: 15; j_call: TRBJ1-4; v_call: TRBV5-6; d_call: NA
cdr3_aa: CSPFSLDYGYTF; cdr3_nt: TGCAGCCCCTTCTCCCTGGACTATGGCTACACCTTC; clone_size: NA; cdr3_length: 12; j_call: TRBJ1-2; v_call: TRBV29-1; d_call: NA
cdr3_aa: CASSYTDWKGFPQHF; cdr3_nt: TGTGCCAGCAGCTACACTGACTGGAAGGGCTTTCCCCAGCATTTT; clone_size: NA; cdr3_length: 15; j_call: TRBJ1-5; v_call: TRBV6-6; d_call: NA
cdr3_aa: CASSPAIGTGVTGELFF; cdr3_nt: TGTGCCAGCTCACCAGCGATCGGGACAGGGGTCACCGGGGAGCTGTTTTTT; clone_size: NA; cdr3_length: 17; j_call: TRBJ2-2; v_call: TRBV18; d_call: TRBD1
cdr3_aa: CASIKSGGASYGYTF; cdr3_nt: TGTGCCAGCATAAAATCAGGGGGCGCCAGCTATGGCTACACCTTC; clone_size: NA; cdr3_length: 15; j_call: TRBJ1-2; v_call: TRBV6-5; d_call: TRBD1
cdr3_aa: CASRRAAIDNEKLFF; cdr3_nt: TGCGCCAGCCGGAGGGCAGCAATTGATAATGAAAAACTGTTTTTT; clone_size: NA; cdr3_length: 15; j_call: TRBJ1-4; v_call: TRBV5-1; d_call: NA
cdr3_aa: CASSQVFPRGTDTQYF; cdr3_nt: TGTGCCAGCAGCCAAGTCTTCCCTAGGGGCACAGATACGCAGTATTTT; clone_size: NA; cdr3_length: 16; j_call: TRBJ2-3; v_call: TRBV4-2; d_call: NA
cdr3_aa: CASSYGGYEDLAFF; cdr3_nt: TGTGCCAGCAGTTATGGGGGGTACGAGGACTTAGCTTTCTTT; clone_size: NA; cdr3_length: 14; j_call: TRBJ1-1; v_call: TRBV6-2/TRBV6-3; d_call: NA
cdr3_aa: CASSTFQGSNTEAFF; cdr3_nt: TGTGCCAGTAGTACCTTTCAGGGGTCGAACACTGAAGCTTTCTTT; clone_size: NA; cdr3_length: 15; j_call: TRBJ1-1; v_call: TRBV19; d_call: NA
cdr3_aa: CASSLPPGQGANEQYF; cdr3_nt: TGTGCCAGCAGCTTACCCCCGGGACAGGGGGCTAACGAGCAGTACTTC; clone_size: NA; cdr3_length: 16; j_call: TRBJ2-7; v_call: TRBV28; d_call: TRBD1
cdr3_aa: CASSYSEGKGHGYTF; cdr3_nt: TGTGCCAGCAGTTACTCGGAGGGTAAAGGGCATGGCTACACCTTC; clone_size: NA; cdr3_length: 15; j_call: TRBJ1-2; v_call: TRBV6-2/TRBV6-3; d_call: NA
cdr3_aa: CASSAHTGTDTQYF; cdr3_nt: TGTGCCAGCAGCGCCCATACAGGCACAGATACGCAGTATTTT; clone_size: NA; cdr3_length: 14; j_call: TRBJ2-3; v_call: TRBV7-9; d_call: NA
cdr3_aa: CASSSFLSNTEAFF; cdr3_nt: TGTGCCAGCAGCTCGTTCTTATCGAACACTGAAGCTTTCTTT; clone_size: few; cdr3_length: 14; j_call: TRBJ1-1; v_call: TRBV7-2; d_call: NA